The rows below give T cell receptor beta chains drawn from one sample of a study of Ad26.COV2.S vaccination and SARS-CoV-2 variants. TCRdb keeps only in-frame clones here, not all; method: immunoSEQ multiplex PCR. The sample lists 300,000 to 450,000 clones, approximately 81% occurring once. The sequencing here drew on peripheral blood, taken in a trial of Ad26.COV2.S vaccine versus placebo. Receptors originate from a person between 18 and 59 years old who received the Ad26.COV2.S COVID-19 vaccine or a placebo. The CDR3 runs from the conserved cysteine through the conserved F or W. The order of the fields is D gene, CDR3 length, J gene, clone size, V gene, CDR3 DNA, CDR3 protein. D genes are given only for firm matches. The size of a clone is reported for some rows only, either as once, few or many, or as a class for expanded clones.

TRBD1,15,TRBJ1-3,-,TRBV2,TGTGCCAGCGGACAGGGGCTATTCTCTGGAAACACCATATATTTT,CASGQGLFSGNTIYF
-,15,TRBJ1-3,-,TRBV2,TGTGCCAAAACTACCGGGTCCATGATGGGAAACACCATATATTTT,CAKTTGSMMGNTIYF
-,17,TRBJ2-2,-,TRBV5-1,TGCGCCAGCAGCCCCACGGTGCAGGGAATAAACACCGGGGAGCTGTTTTTT,CASSPTVQGINTGELFF
TRBD2,17,TRBJ2-5,once,TRBV25-1,TGTGCCAGCAGTGAATTTCTAGCGGGGGCCGGGGTAGAGACCCAGTACTTC,CASSEFLAGAGVETQYF
-,13,TRBJ2-7,few,TRBV6-2/TRBV6-3,TGTGCCAGCAGTGGCGGGAACTCCTACGAGCAGTACTTC,CASSGGNSYEQYF
-,12,TRBJ2-7,-,TRBV29-1,TGCAGCGTTTTCGGGGATAACTACGAGCAGTACTTC,CSVFGDNYEQYF
TRBD2,16,TRBJ2-5,-,TRBV28,TGTGCCAGCAGGGGGATAGGACTAGCGGAGCAAGAGACCCAGTACTTC,CASRGIGLAEQETQYF
-,17,TRBJ2-1,-,TRBV5-1,TGCGCCAGCAGTTCAGGACTTAGTAGCCGGATGTACAATGAGCAGTTCTTC,CASSSGLSSRMYNEQFF
-,15,TRBJ1-5,-,TRBV5-5,TGTGCCAGCAGCTTGGGACCGGGGAATTATCAGCCCCAGCATTTT,CASSLGPGNYQPQHF
-,15,TRBJ1-5,-,TRBV7-2,TGTGCCAGCAGCTTAGGAGGGGCAAGCAATCAGCCCCAGCATTTT,CASSLGGASNQPQHF
-,12,TRBJ2-7,-,TRBV7-2,TGTGCCAGCAGCTTCCTCCTCTACGAGCAGTACTTC,CASSFLLYEQYF
-,15,TRBJ2-1,-,TRBV19,TGTGCCAGTAGTATCGCAGGGCCCTCCTACAATGAGCAGTTCTTC,CASSIAGPSYNEQFF
TRBD1,14,TRBJ2-7,-,TRBV7-8,TGTGCCAGCAGCCAGGCCGGGACAGGACACGAGCAGTACTTC,CASSQAGTGHEQYF
-,15,TRBJ2-4,once,TRBV7-2,TGTGCCAGCAGCCTCGGGCAGGGGATACGGAACATTCAGTACTTC,CASSLGQGIRNIQYF
-,13,TRBJ1-3,few,TRBV30,TGTGCCTGGAGTGTAAACGGAAGAAACACCATATATTTT,CAWSVNGRNTIYF
-,15,TRBJ2-7,-,TRBV15,TGTGCCACCAGCAGCGGGGGACAGCACTCCTACGAGCAGTACTTC,CATSSGGQHSYEQYF
-,16,TRBJ2-3,-,TRBV4-1,TGCGCCAGCAGCCAAGTCACAGGGCTCGGCACAGATACGCAGTATTTT,CASSQVTGLGTDTQYF
-,15,TRBJ2-7,-,TRBV6-5,TGTGCCAGCAGTTGGGACTTAAACCCTTCCTACGAGCAGTACTTC,CASSWDLNPSYEQYF
-,13,TRBJ2-5,-,TRBV5-4,TGTGCCAGCAGCTTGGCACAGGGAGAGACCCAGTACTTC,CASSLAQGETQYF
-,15,TRBJ2-5,-,TRBV27,TGTGCCAGCAGTAAAATGGGGGACATCCAAGAGACCCAGTACTTC,CASSKMGDIQETQYF
TRBD1,17,TRBJ1-2,-,TRBV27,TGTGCCAGCAGTTTCCGGACAGGGGGCGATCGTGGGTATGGCTACACCTTC,CASSFRTGGDRGYGYTF
-,13,TRBJ1-6,-,TRBV5-5,TGTGCCAGCAGCCTTTTTAATGGCTACTCTATCCACTTT,CASSLFNGYSIHF
-,15,TRBJ2-5,-,TRBV6-5,TGTGCCAGCAGTAGAACGACGGACTCTTGGGAGACCCAGTACTTC,CASSRTTDSWETQYF
TRBD1,15,TRBJ1-4,once,TRBV15,TGTGCCACCAGCCGAAGACAGGGAACTCATGAAAAACTGTTTTTT,CATSRRQGTHEKLFF
TRBD2,15,TRBJ2-7,-,TRBV7-6,TGTGCCAGCAGCCGGACTAGCGGGAGCTCCTACGAGCAGTACTTC,CASSRTSGSSYEQYF
-,13,TRBJ1-1,-,TRBV7-2,TGTGCCAGCAGCGGTTTACCGGGACTTGAAGCTTTCTTT,CASSGLPGLEAFF
-,16,TRBJ2-2,-,TRBV7-2,TGTGCCAGCCCTAAAGGCGGGGCCCCGAACACCGGGGAGCTGTTTTTT,CASPKGGAPNTGELFF
-,17,TRBJ2-7,once,TRBV6-2/TRBV6-3,TGTGCCAGCAGCCGAACTTTGGTTACTGTCCGTGGAAGAGAGCAGTACTTC,CASSRTLVTVRGREQYF
TRBD2,17,TRBJ2-1,-,TRBV6-2/TRBV6-3,TGTGCCAGCAGCCAGGGACTAGCGGGGCCCAGCCGCAATGAGCAGTTCTTC,CASSQGLAGPSRNEQFF
-,13,TRBJ1-1,-,TRBV27,TGTGCCAGCAGTTTGAGGGGAAGCACTGAAGCTTTCTTT,CASSLRGSTEAFF
-,14,TRBJ1-1,-,TRBV9,TGTGCCAGCAGCGGGGGCAGCCTGAACACTGAAGCTTTCTTT,CASSGGSLNTEAFF
TRBD2,13,TRBJ2-5,-,TRBV5-6,TGTGCCAGCAGCCCCGAAGCGGGGGAGACCCAGTACTTC,CASSPEAGETQYF
TRBD1,14,TRBJ1-1,-,TRBV11-2,TGTGCCAGCAGACTGGGACAGGCGAACACTGAAGCTTTCTTT,CASRLGQANTEAFF
TRBD1,14,TRBJ1-5,once,TRBV7-2,TGTGCCAGCAGCCCGGACAGGGCTAATCAGCCCCAGCATTTT,CASSPDRANQPQHF
-,15,TRBJ1-3,-,TRBV10-3,TGTGCCATCAGTGATTCCTCAGGGAGTGGAAACACCATATATTTT,CAISDSSGSGNTIYF
-,14,TRBJ2-7,-,TRBV11-2,TGTGCCAGCAGCTTCGGGGGTATAGTATACGAGCAGTACTTC,CASSFGGIVYEQYF
TRBD2,15,TRBJ2-1,-,TRBV6-2/TRBV6-3,TGTGCCAGCAGTTATAGGACTAGCGGGGGCAATGAGCAGTTCTTC,CASSYRTSGGNEQFF
-,12,TRBJ2-1,-,TRBV29-1,TGCAGCGTGGTCCCGGGACGGGGGGAGCAGTTCTTC,CSVVPGRGEQFF
TRBD1,13,TRBJ2-3,-,TRBV19,TGTGCCAGTAGCCGGACAGGGGAAGATACGCAGTATTTT,CASSRTGEDTQYF
-,15,TRBJ1-2,-,TRBV7-9,TGTGCCAGCCGCCGGACAGCCGCAATTAACTATGGCTACACCTTC,CASRRTAAINYGYTF
TRBD1,12,TRBJ2-1,-,TRBV10-3,TGTGCCACGGACAGGGGGAACAATGAGCAGTTCTTC,CATDRGNNEQFF
-,20,TRBJ2-5,once,TRBV12-2,TGTGCAAGTCGCCCCCGGTTGTGCGGGAGCTCCCCCACAGGTCAAGAGACCCAGTACTTC,CASRPRLCGSSPTGQETQYF
-,17,TRBJ2-2,-,TRBV6-4,TGTGCCAGCAGTGATTCCACAGGGAGCCGTGGCACCGGGGAGCTGTTTTTT,CASSDSTGSRGTGELFF
-,13,TRBJ2-5,-,TRBV3-1/TRBV3-2,TGTGCCAGCAGCCAGGGCTGGGGGGAGACCCAGTACTTC,CASSQGWGETQYF
-,20,TRBJ2-6,-,TRBV2,TGTGCCAGCAGTGAATTCAGACACGGGACTTCCCACTCTGGGGCCAACGTCCTGACTTTC,CASSEFRHGTSHSGANVLTF
-,11,TRBJ1-3,-,TRBV30,TGTGCCTGGAGTCCGGGAGGCACCATATATTTT,CAWSPGGTIYF
-,15,TRBJ2-7,-,TRBV6-6,TGTGCCAGCAGTTACTCGATGTACGAAGCCTACGAGCAGTACTTC,CASSYSMYEAYEQYF
TRBD2,16,TRBJ2-7,-,TRBV3-1/TRBV3-2,TGTGCCAGCAGCCAAGATTCGACTAGCGGGAGTTACGAGCAGTACTTC,CASSQDSTSGSYEQYF
-,14,TRBJ1-2,-,TRBV4-3,TGCGCCAGCAGCCAAGATGTCCGGGGGTATGGCTACACCTTC,CASSQDVRGYGYTF
-,14,TRBJ1-3,-,TRBV19,TGTGCCAGTAGTATAGACGGCTCTGGAAACACCATATATTTT,CASSIDGSGNTIYF
-,12,TRBJ2-3,-,TRBV9,TGTGCCAGCAGTCGGGTAACAGATACGCAGTATTTT,CASSRVTDTQYF
-,14,TRBJ1-1,-,TRBV14,TGTGCCAGCAGCCCCTTAGGCGAAAACACTGAAGCTTTCTTT,CASSPLGENTEAFF
TRBD2,17,TRBJ2-7,-,TRBV5-3,TGTGCCAGAAGCTGCCTAGCGGGGGGCCATAGCTCCTACGAGCAGTACTTC,CARSCLAGGHSSYEQYF
-,16,TRBJ2-7,-,TRBV6-5,TGTGCCAGCAGTTACTCGATAGTAGGGGCCGCCTACGAGCAGTACTTC,CASSYSIVGAAYEQYF
-,14,TRBJ2-2,-,TRBV27,TGTGCCAGCAGAGGCCGGGAGAACACCGGGGAGCTGTTTTTT,CASRGRENTGELFF
TRBD2,15,TRBJ2-5,-,TRBV9,TGTGCCAGCACCAACGCCCCGGGGGGAGAAGAGACCCAGTACTTC,CASTNAPGGEETQYF
TRBD2,15,TRBJ2-7,-,TRBV19,TGTGCCAGTAGTCGGGGACTAGCGGATTACTACGAGCAGTACTTC,CASSRGLADYYEQYF
-,15,TRBJ2-1,-,TRBV4-3,TGCGCCAGCAGCCAAGCCCCGGGAGTGTACAATGAGCAGTTCTTC,CASSQAPGVYNEQFF